Here is one T cell receptor beta chain with its context. This specimen belongs to a study of blood T cell repertoires in COVID-19. Whole-study context: Researchers got acute and convalescent COVID-19 samples from the United States, Italy and Spain. T cells, B-cell-depleted T cells, or PBMCs provided the cDNA or gDNA that served as material.

J lost 5 bases, V lost 5 bases, and 5 bases had no gene match. Per germline, CDR1 SGHVS and CDR2 FQNEAQ. The length of the CDR3 is 13 residues. Original methodology: Estimation of nucleated cell counts was performed using reference gene primer amplification. TCRdb's copy holds only in-frame clones and misses some; the assay was immunoSEQ multiplex PCR. V and J calls and clone size come straight from that table; D and trimming were deduced from the DNA. The data contain around 160,000 clones, 70% to 90% of them singletons. This sequence originates from a man in his late teens or twenties with acute or convalescent COVID-19. The specimen was peripheral blood. This sequence joins TRBV7-8 and TRBJ1-2, with 7 bases lining up with TRBD1. CDR3 in amino acids: CASSQDRAYGYTF. The CDR3 DNA follows: TGTGCCAGCAGCCAAGACAGGGCTTATGGCTACACCTTC.